This T cell receptor beta chain originates from a study of human CD8 memory T cell subsets. The study, taken as a whole, reports: Among T cells, stem-like memory and precursor exhausted subsets showed similarly high diversity, unlike effector memory cells.

There are 14 residues in the CDR3. CDR1 is SGHRS, CDR2 YFSETQ, per germline. A UMI-labeled 5' RACE approach was the method that produced the TCR beta libraries. Source study methods: TCR beta libraries each contained about 2,600 to 20,000 functional CDR3 beta clonotypes. TCRdb reworked the 5' RACE reads into one entry per CDR3 protein, no DNA. The V and J calls were determined by TCRdb, not by the authors. This table lists roughly 10,000 distinct CDR3 sequences. Total CD8+ T cells were enriched by a separation that was negative and magnetic. Extraction drew RNA from duplicate vials of some 150,000 sorted CD8+ T cells for each subset. Note on this clonotype: Antigen unknown.

The gene calls are TRBV5-1 and TRBJ2-7; the TCRdb call, TRBD1, lacks DNA for checking. Sequences were obtained from CD8+ T cells from PBMCs. This clonotype was sampled from a human donor in good health. The CDR3: CASSADRETYEQYF.